A single sample gave rise to the 11 T cell receptor beta chains below, sequenced in a study of technical replicates of blood from a handful of donors. Produced via immunoSEQ multiplex PCR; TCRdb's table is partial and in-frame only. The profile shows fewer than 75,000 clones, roughly 93% of them singletons. Sequenced input: T cells isolated from PBMCs. The receptor set was obtained from a human donor in good health.

The chain uses TRBV2 and TRBJ2-6; D might be TRBD2 (5 bases). In germline, CDR1 is SNHLY, CDR2 FYNNEI. V dropped 6 bases and J dropped 1 base, with 7 bases sitting between them. The CDR3 runs to 14 residues. This chain's CDR3 is CASRRASGANVLTF. The CDR3 coding sequence is TGTGCCAGCAGGCGGGCGTCTGGGGCCAACGTCCTGACTTTC.

The V and J genes are TRBV28 and TRBJ1-1, with a weak D call TRBD1 (6 bases). CDR3 length: 14 residues. Trimming took 5 bases from V and 2 from J, leaving 12 bases between them. From germline, CDR1 is MDHEN and CDR2 SYDVKM. The DNA of the CDR3 is TGTGCCAGCAGTCTCCCGGACAGCAACACTGAAGCTTTCTTT. Its protein is CASSLPDSNTEAFF.

Notes on this clone: At the DNA level, this CDR3 is encoded by other sequences in the same sample as well. The chain has TRBV5-1 and TRBJ2-7, with D possibly TRBD1 on 6 matching bases. Germline loops: CDR1 SGHRS, CDR2 YFSETQ. The CDR3 runs to 15 residues. V lost 1 base and J lost 1, with 12 bases in between. The CDR3 bases are TGCGCCAGCAGCTTGAGTGGGGGCCGATCCTACGAGCAGTACTTC. It specifies CASSLSGGRSYEQYF.

J is TRBJ2-7 and V is TRBV4-2, with a possible D match to TRBD2 (5 bases). The V gene lost 1 base and the J gene lost 3 bases, with 19 bases spanning the gap. Germline V gives CDR1 LGHNA, CDR2 YNFKEQ. This CDR3 region has 17 residues. CDR3 sequence (DNA): TGTGCCAGCAGCCAAGGGGCTGGGCAAGGGAGAGACTACGAGCAGTACTTC. Translated, it gives CASSQGAGQGRDYEQYF.

The rearrangement joins TRBV5-1 to TRBJ2-5, with D maybe TRBD1 (6 bases). The CDR3 is made up of 15 amino acids. CDR1 and CDR2 (germline): SGHRS, YFSETQ. Between the trimmed V and J ends, which lost 5 bases and 4 bases, there was a span of 18 bases. Written as DNA, the CDR3 is TGCGCCAGCAGGCCCGGGACACCCCTGGTAGAGACCCAGTACTTC. Protein: CASRPGTPLVETQYF.

This chain links TRBV28 with TRBJ2-7, with D tentatively TRBD1 (6 bases). Germline V gene sequence: CDR1 MDHEN, CDR2 SYDVKM. The CDR3 length is 15 residues. Trimming removed 2 bases at V and 5 bases at J, with 16 bases between. The CDR3 DNA reads TGTGCCAGCAGTTTAAGGCCGGACAGACATGACGAGCAGTACTTC. Protein product: CASSLRPDRHDEQYF.

This clone was seen just once. The chain is built from TRBV5-1 and TRBJ2-5; 10 bases map to TRBD2. The germline V gene encodes CDR1 SGHRS and CDR2 YFSETQ. J lost 1 base, V lost 0 bases, and 3 bases had no gene match. This CDR3 spans 16 amino acids. The CDR3 DNA sequence: TGCGCCAGCAGCTTGGCCGGGACTAGCGCCCAAGAGACCCAGTACTTC. As protein: CASSLAGTSAQETQYF.

The rearrangement uses TRBV7-3 and TRBJ1-2; 8 bases line up with TRBD1. The CDR3 is made up of 16 amino acids. Germline V CDR1 and CDR2: SGHTA, FQGTGA. The V and J ends lost 10 bases and 3 bases, in that order; junction bases with no gene match: 16. In DNA form, the CDR3 reads TGTGCCAAGTCCGCGGGACAGGATCCATATTACTATGGCTACACCTTC. Amino acid sequence: CAKSAGQDPYYYGYTF.

J is TRBJ1-1 and V is TRBV4-2; tentative D call: TRBD1 (6 bases). This CDR3 is 13 amino acids long. The ends were cut back, 0 bases at V and 6 bases at J, with 8 bases in the middle. Germline V CDR1 and CDR2: LGHNA, YNFKEQ. CDR3 amino acids: CASSQEGGAEAFF. The CDR3 bases are TGTGCCAGCAGCCAAGAAGGGGGTGCTGAAGCTTTCTTT.

The gene calls are TRBV19 and TRBJ2-1, with D possibly being TRBD2 (5 bases). The germline CDR1 and CDR2 sequences are LNHDA and SQIVND (reference sequence). With 0 bases removed from V and 3 bases from J, the gap between germline ends came to 12 bases. The CDR3 is made up of 16 amino acids. CDR3 region: CASSIDLGLIYNEQFF. DNA of the CDR3: TGTGCCAGTAGTATAGATTTAGGACTCATCTACAATGAGCAGTTCTTC.

The chain couples TRBV7-2 to TRBJ2-5, with 12 bases fitting TRBD2. The germline gives CDR1 SGHTA, CDR2 FQGNSA. J lost 4 bases, V lost 1 base, and 7 bases had no gene match. CDR3 length: 17 amino acids. As DNA, the CDR3 is TGTGCCAGCAGCTTAGGGGCTAGCGGGGGGGCCGGAGAGACCCAGTACTTC. It encodes CASSLGASGGAGETQYF. Full variable domain (remainder filled in from reference TRBV7-2 and TRBJ2-5): GAGVSQSPSNKVTEKGKDVELRCDPISGHTALYWYRQSLGQGLEFLIYFQGNSAPDKSGLPSDRFSAERTGGSVSTLTIQRTQQEDSAVYLCASSLGASGGAGETQYFGPGTRLLVL.